A single sample is the source of the 8 T cell receptor beta chains below, sequenced in a study of blood T cell repertoires in COVID-19. TCRdb keeps only in-frame clones here, not all; method: immunoSEQ multiplex PCR. The sample holds fewer than 60,000 clones, 90% seen once. Sequenced input: peripheral blood. These receptors were collected from a human donor in a cohort sampled during active COVID-19.

The CDR3: CASSEGTGGFQPQHF. The CDR3 DNA sequence: TGTGCCAGCAGTGAAGGGACAGGGGGCTTTCAGCCCCAGCATTTT. The chain uses TRBV6-1 and TRBJ1-5; 11 bases fit TRBD1. Germline CDR1 is MNHNS and CDR2 is SASEGT. The J segment lost 6 bases and the V segment lost 1 base, leaving 2 bases of the junction unmatched. This CDR3 region has 15 residues.

The V gene is TRBV11-2, the J gene TRBJ1-2; 11 bases map to TRBD1. The V segment lost 5 bases and the J segment 8 bases; nucleotides outside the gene matches: 16. Per germline, CDR1 SGHAT and CDR2 FQNNGV. The length of the CDR3 is 17 residues. DNA for the CDR3: TGTGCCAGCAGCGGGTTGTCGGGACAGGGGGTTTTAAAGGGCTACACCTTC. As protein: CASSGLSGQGVLKGYTF.

The J gene is TRBJ2-7, the V gene TRBV27, with D unclear. The CDR3 sequence is 15 residues long. Germline V CDR1 and CDR2: MNHEY, SMNVEV (reference sequence). The germline V and J ends were trimmed by 2 bases and 2 bases, with 13 bases remaining between them. The CDR3, as DNA: TGTGCCAGCAGTTTACCGCTTCAGGCAGCCTACGAGCAGTACGTC. Translating it yields CASSLPLQAAYEQYV.

The V call is TRBV3-1 (or the pseudogene TRBV3-2), the J call TRBJ2-7, with D possibly being TRBD2 (6 bases). This CDR3 is 15 amino acids long. The V end lost 4 bases, the J end lost 10 bases, and 23 bases lay between the germline ends. The germline gives CDR1 LGHDT, CDR2 YNNKEL (reference sequence). The CDR3 protein is CASSPGSPYILLQYF. Here the CDR3 DNA reads TGTGCCAGCAGCCCCGGGAGCCCCTATATACTTCTACAGTACTTC.

CDR3: CASSSDWRTDTQYF. CDR3 sequence (DNA): TGTGCCAGCTCGTCGGACTGGCGCACAGATACGCAGTATTTT. The chain links TRBV18 to TRBJ2-3, with D possibly being TRBD2 (5 bases). CDR3 size: 14 residues. The V gene lost 6 bases and the J gene lost 1 base, with 11 bases spanning the gap. The germline CDR1 and CDR2 sequences are KGHSH and LQKENI.

The V gene is TRBV5-6, the J gene TRBJ1-6; TRBD1 is a possible D gene (5 bases). From germline, CDR1 is SGHDT and CDR2 YYEEEE. This CDR3 has 15 amino acids. The V end was cut by 1 base, the J end by 9 bases, with 14 bases between. CDR3 sequence: CASSLLGRAASPLHF. CDR3 DNA sequence: TGTGCCAGCAGCTTGTTAGGCAGGGCGGCTTCACCCCTCCACTTT. The whole variable domain, remainder taken from reference TRBV5-6 and TRBJ1-6, is DAGVTQSPTHLIKTRGQQVTLRCSPKSGHDTVSWYQQALGQGPQFIFQYYEEEERQRGNFPDRFSGHQFPNYSSELNVNALLLGDSALYLCASSLLGRAASPLHFGNGTRLTVT.

The V call is TRBV5-1, the J call TRBJ2-7, with 9 positions matching TRBD1. The trim removed 2 bases at V and 4 bases at J, leaving 13 bases unmatched. Per germline, CDR1 SGHRS and CDR2 YFSETQ. CDR3 length: 17 amino acids. The CDR3 spells CASSFQPRTGASYEQYF. The DNA of the CDR3 is TGCGCCAGCAGCTTCCAGCCTCGGACAGGGGCTTCGTACGAGCAGTACTTC. Combining the CDR3 with reference TRBV5-1 and TRBJ2-7 gives the whole variable domain KAGVTQTPRYLIKTRGQQVTLSCSPISGHRSVSWYQQTPGQGLQFLFEYFSETQRNKGNFPGRFSGRQFSNSRSEMNVSTLELGDSALYLCASSFQPRTGASYEQYFGPGTRLTVT.

The chain couples TRBV5-1 to TRBJ2-5, with 8 bases lining up with TRBD2. The germline V gene has CDR1 SGHRS and CDR2 YFSETQ. The CDR3 has 16 residues. The J segment lost 4 bases and the V segment lost 1 base, leaving 9 bases of the junction unmatched. Written as DNA, the CDR3 is TGCGCCAGCAGCTTGTCTCGGGAGGGCCTGGGAGAGACCCAGTACTTC. Translation: CASSLSREGLGETQYF.